This TCR beta chain was observed in a study of blood T cell repertoires in COVID-19. The V and J ends lost 1 base and 7 bases, in that order; junction bases with no gene match: 8. Germline lookup yields CDR1 LNHDA and CDR2 SQIVND (reference sequence). This CDR3 region has 15 residues. Some clones are missing from TCRdb's copy, which holds only in-frame ones; the method was immunoSEQ multiplex PCR. Here the sample spans tens of thousands of clones, 75% to 90% being singletons. The chain employs TRBV19 and TRBJ2-3, with 7 nucleotides matching TRBD2. Source material: peripheral blood. The TCR sequence derives from a human donor in a cohort sampled during active COVID-19. CDR3 in DNA: TGTGCCAGTAGTATAGGAGCGCGGGAGCGAAATACGCAGTATTTT. It codes for CASSIGARERNTQYF.